The entry that follows covers one T cell receptor beta chain sequence. The specificity of this receptor is unknown. One base away there is no much larger clone; base qualities are not given. This specimen belongs to a study of blood T cell repertoires in COVID-19 (dated by TCRdb to about 2020). Context from the whole study: Samples from collaborators originated in the United States, Italy and Spain and spanned both the acute and convalescent phases of COVID-19. The prospective study material was composed of cDNA or gDNA derived from T cells, B-cell-depleted T cells, or PBMCs. The dataset comprised deeply sampled blood TCRbeta repertoires from subjects exposed to, actively infected with, or recovered from COVID-19. The repertoires were made available in a free public database intended to serve as a resource for research on the immune response to SARS-CoV-2. Samples came from the ongoing ImmuneRACE study (first 160 participants) plus 1,254 subjects from 6 global collaborators. Sample metadata almost always included a de-identified subject ID, COVID-19 status, age in years and sex. Where available, HLA class I and class II types were taken from metadata supplied by the sample provider and were not determined by assay-based typing.

Beyond this particular receptor, the publication reports: How much clinical and demographic metadata was included differed by source and by participant, and the metadata was provided uncurated.

From the germline V gene (reference sequence), CDR1 is SEHNR and CDR2 is FQNEAQ. V is cut by 2 bases and J by 3 bases, and the space between the germline ends is 8 bases. The CDR3 sequence holds 13 residues, the cysteine and phenylalanine included. Of all the DNA, just the CDR3 is kept, 39 bases in frame from base 1. TCRbeta CDR3 regions were amplified from genomic DNA by means of the immunoSEQ Assay, a bias-controlled multiplex PCR. Under the source paper's analysis protocol: The number of nucleated cells in each sample was estimated by amplification of reference gene primers within the assay. To quantify the absolute abundance of each unique TCRbeta CDR3 rearrangement, sequence reads were collapsed and filtered. Productive Simpson clonality was computed per sample as the square root of Simpson's diversity index over productive rearrangements. The immuneACCESS repertoire file appears here via TCRdb, limited to in-frame rearrangements. These files lack a portion of the clones; in checked studies, under half of the deficit traces to unresolved V genes, and the cause of the others is not known. From that table come the V and J calls and clone size; the DNA was used to work out D and trimming. The sample yields fewer than 350,000 clones; roughly 93% were counted once. The ten most abundant clones make up 2% to 2.5% of the sample.

Participants in the prospective study were aged roughly 18 to 100 years, lived in about two dozen United States geographic areas, and enrolled through a virtual design. Cohort assignment in the prospective study relied on participant-reported clinical history from a screening survey and a study questionnaire. Each participant in the prospective study had whole blood, serum and a nasopharyngeal or oropharyngeal swab collected by mobile phlebotomists. Additional blood draws and questionnaires over an approximately two-month period could optionally be provided by prospective study participants. Prospective study blood samples were shipped either frozen or at room temperature before DNA extraction.

The V and J genes are TRBV7-9 and TRBJ2-7; TRBD1 could be the D gene, as 5 bases match. This clonotype was sampled from a woman aged 35 to 49 with acute COVID-19. The sequencing input was PBMCs or T cells enriched from blood (not recorded which). The nucleotide sequence is given as TGTGCCAGCAGCTTACCCACAGGCTACGAGCAGTACTTC. Its translation reads: CASSLPTGYEQYF.